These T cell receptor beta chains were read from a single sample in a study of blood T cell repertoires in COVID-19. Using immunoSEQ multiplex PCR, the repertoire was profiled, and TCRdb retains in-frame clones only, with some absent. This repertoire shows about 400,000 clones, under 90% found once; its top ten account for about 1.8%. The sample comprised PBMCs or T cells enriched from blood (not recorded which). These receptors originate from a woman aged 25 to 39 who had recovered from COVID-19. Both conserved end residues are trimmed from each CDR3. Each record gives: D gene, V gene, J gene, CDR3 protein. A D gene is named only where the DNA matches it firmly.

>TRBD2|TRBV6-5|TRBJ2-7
ASSYDGLALYEQY
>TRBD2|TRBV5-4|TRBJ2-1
ASSFKLAGGDEQF
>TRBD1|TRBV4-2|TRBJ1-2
ASSQGQYDNYGYT
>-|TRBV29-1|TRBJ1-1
SAAGQTEAF
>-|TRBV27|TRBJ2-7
ASSPSLSYEQY
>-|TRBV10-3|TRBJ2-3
AISEGQYTDTQY
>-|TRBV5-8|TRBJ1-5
ASSLSLGTYSSNQPQH
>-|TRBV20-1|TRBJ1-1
SASTSAEAF
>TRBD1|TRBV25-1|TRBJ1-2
ASSSTTGERSSYT
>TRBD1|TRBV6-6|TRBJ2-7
ASSKGQGGSYEQY
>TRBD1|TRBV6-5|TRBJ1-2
ASSSRGQVYGYT
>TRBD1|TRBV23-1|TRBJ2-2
ASSQNDRGGCTGELF
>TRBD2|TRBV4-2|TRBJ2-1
ASSQDGANSGSNEQF
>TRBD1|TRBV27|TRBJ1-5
ASSPGTGGDQPQH